This TCR beta chain derives from a study of identical twins. Ten or more counts support this clonotype. TCRdb called the 5' RACE reads again in MiXCR, with one record for every CDR3 protein. The sample contains hundreds of thousands of distinct CDR3 sequences, 8.6% of which appear only once. The V gene's germline CDR1 is DFQATT and CDR2 SNEGSKA (reference sequence). Between the trimmed V and J ends, which lost 3 bases and 0 bases, there was a span of 13 bases. The CDR3 runs to 15 residues. These same data were also listed under a study on yellow fever vaccine responses in identical twins. That source reports: After vaccination, twins' T cell response reportedly seemed partly convergent, partly personalized.

Sequencing was performed on PBMCs. This clonotype was obtained from a woman aged 18-29 years in good health. The chain carries TRBV20-1 and TRBJ2-3; TRBD2 might be the D (6 bases). CDR3 nucleotides: TGCAGTGCTAGTGTCCCGGGGACTAGCACAGATACGCAGTATTTT. Its protein is CSASVPGTSTDTQYF.